The 22 T cell receptor beta chains presented below share a single source sample, sequenced in a study of breast tumors, draining lymph nodes, adjacent tissues. TCRdb independently ran MiXCR on the multiplex PCR reads; one entry per CDR3 protein. The data hold about 230,000 distinct CDR3 sequences, with 32% observed a single time. Breast cancer patients provided tissue from their axillary draining lymph nodes. The sample comprised axillary lymph node tissue. The receptor set was obtained from a female donor with breast cancer. Some clones in this sample may be carry-over from other donors' samples.

This clonotype was counted only a few times. V gene TRBV6-5 combines with J gene TRBJ2-1; 7 bases align to TRBD2. With V trimmed by 2 bases and J by 9 bases, 13 bases remained unmatched. Germline CDR1 reads MNHEY; CDR2 reads SVGAGI. The CDR3 is 16 amino acids. This CDR3 reads CASSYRRGREGSEQFF. For the CDR3, the DNA is TGTGCCAGCAGTTACCGCCGGGGCAGGGAGGGTAGTGAGCAGTTCTTC.

This clonotype has at least ten counts. The chain carries TRBV6-5 and TRBJ1-6; D gene uncertain. Germline CDR1 is MNHEY and CDR2 is SVGAGI. This CDR3 is 12 amino acids long. The germline V and J ends were trimmed by 0 bases and 13 bases, with 7 bases remaining between them. CDR3 nucleotide sequence: TGTGCCAGCAGTTACTCAGAGGGCCCCCTCCACTTT. Encoded protein: CASSYSEGPLHF.

Concerning this clonotype itself: It may be a read error: a sequence one base away is much more abundant. The chain links TRBV6-6 to TRBJ1-5, with TRBD1 matching 10 bases. Losses at the gene ends were 0 bases for V and 3 bases for J; bases not matched to a gene: 5. Germline CDR1 MNHNY, CDR2 SVGAGI (reference sequence). The CDR3 totals 17 residues. The CDR3 nucleotides are TGTGCCAGCAGTTACTCGGGACAGGGGCGGCACAATCAGCCCCAGCATTTT. Its translation: CASSYSGQGRHNQPQHF.

Of note for this clonotype: At one of its ends the junction is not consistent with the germline gene, which may arise from a read error. The genes are TRBV27 and TRBJ2-1; tentative D call: TRBD2 (6 bases). This CDR3 comprises 16 residues. CDR1 and CDR2 (germline): MNHEY, SMNVEV (reference sequence). The CDR3 coding sequence is TGTGCCAGCAGTTTATCATGGGGGAGGTCCTACAATGAGCAGTCCTTC. Its protein product is CASSLSWGRSYNEQSF.

Turning to this clonotype: Given a much more abundant clone one base away, this may be a read error. V usage is TRBV6-2 or TRBV6-3 and J usage is TRBJ2-7, with D perhaps given as TRBD1 or TRBD2 (5 bases each). V dropped 10 bases and J dropped 2 bases, with 18 bases sitting between them. The V gene's germline CDR1 is MNHEY and CDR2 SVGEGT. The CDR3 contains 14 residues. CDR3 protein: CATKQQDGAYEQYF. The CDR3 bases are TGTGCCACCAAACAACAGGACGGGGCCTACGAGCAGTACTTC.

The chain recombines TRBV6-2 or TRBV6-3 with TRBJ2-3, with unresolved D. V shed 11 bases and J shed 11 bases, with 23 bases lying between them. Germline CDR1 is MNHEY and CDR2 is SVGEGT. The CDR3 extends over 13 amino acids. The CDR3 bases are TGTGCCTCTAGACCTCGGACGGGCAATGAGCAGTATTTT. Encoded protein: CASRPRTGNEQYF.

This chain joins TRBV7-2 and TRBJ2-5; weak D call: TRBD1 (6 bases). From germline, CDR1 is SGHTA and CDR2 FQGNSA. V lost 3 bases, J lost 0 bases, and 11 bases lay in between. This CDR3 is 15 amino acids long. The DNA for the CDR3 is TGTGCCAGCAGCTTGGTAGGGGGATACCAAGAGACCCAGTACTTC. As protein: CASSLVGGYQETQYF.

This clonotype was counted between two and nine times. This may stem from a read error, because a much larger clone lies one nucleotide away. The chain uses TRBV6-5 and TRBJ2-7, with D possibly matching TRBD2 (6 bases). Germline V gene lookup returns CDR1 MNHEY and CDR2 SVGAGI. Trimming stripped 5 bases from V and 4 bases from J, with 21 bases between. The CDR3 runs 16 residues. The CDR3 sequence is CASSHFAGTPGYEQYF. As DNA, the CDR3 is TGTGCCAGCAGTCACTTTGCAGGGACTCCTGGGTACGAGCAGTACTTC.

This clonotype was counted at least ten times. A junction end diverges from the germline sequence, so it may reflect a read error. V is TRBV2 and J is TRBJ1-1; no firm D call. CDR3 size: 11 residues. Germline-derived CDR1 and CDR2 are SNHLY and FYNNEI. CDR3 sequence: CASSERGSWPF. The CDR3 DNA sequence: TGTGCCAGCAGTGAAAGAGGGTCGTGGCCCTTT.

This clonotype appeared many times. This rearrangement joins TRBV24-1 to TRBJ1-4, with unresolved D. The CDR3 is made up of 15 amino acids. V lost 4 bases to trimming and J lost 5 bases, with 13 bases between them. Germline V CDR1 and CDR2: KGHDR, SFDVKD. As DNA, the CDR3 is TGTGCCACCAGTGACCGGGGTAATGGCAATGAAAAACTGTTTTTT. Translation gives CATSDRGNGNEKLFF.

This clonotype was seen only once. Compared with germline, one end of the junction differs, possibly owing to a read error. This rearrangement joins TRBV7-9 to TRBJ2-1; the match to TRBD2 covers 8 bases. Germline CDR1 is SEHNR and CDR2 is FQNEAQ (reference sequence). The CDR3 totals 14 residues. In nucleotides, the CDR3 is TGCGCCAGCAGCTTAGGGGGGACTAGTAATGAGCAGCTCTTC. Its translation is CASSLGGTSNEQLF.

In regard to this clonotype: A clone one base away is much larger, so this may be a read error. J is TRBJ2-1 and V is TRBV6-5; 9 positions match TRBD1. This CDR3 has 15 residues. In germline, CDR1 is MNHEY, CDR2 SVGAGI. Germline trimming cut 5 bases from V and 5 bases from J; bases unmatched to any gene: 7. DNA for the CDR3: TGTGCCAGCAGTCACCGGGACAGGGAACACAATGAGCAGTTCTTC. This codes for CASSHRDREHNEQFF.

Turning to this clonotype: This may arise from a read error, as a much more abundant clone is one base away. This chain connects TRBV28 to TRBJ2-6, with D perhaps given as TRBD1 or TRBD2 (5 bases each). The CDR3 contains 15 residues. Germline V gives CDR1 MDHEN, CDR2 SYDVKM. The CDR3 loop reads CASTLARPGASVLTF. For the CDR3, the DNA is TGTGCCAGCACCTTGGCCCGCCCCGGGGCCAGCGTCCTGACTTTC.

This clonotype has at least ten counts. J is TRBJ2-1 and V is TRBV4-1; 9 bases map to TRBD2. From germline, CDR1 is MGHRA and CDR2 YSYEKL. Trimming at V came to 1 base and at J to 0 bases, leaving 7 bases not matched to a gene. The CDR3 covers 18 residues. The CDR3 sequence is CASSQAGTSLSSYNEQFF. The CDR3 region has the DNA TGCGCCAGCAGCCAAGCAGGGACTAGCCTTAGCTCCTACAATGAGCAGTTCTTC.

This clonotype was found many times. V gene TRBV7-8 combines with J gene TRBJ1-4; 8 bases line up with TRBD1. Germline CDR1 and CDR2: SGHVS and FQNEAQ. This CDR3 comprises 15 residues. The V and J ends lost 5 bases and 5 bases, in that order; junction bases with no gene match: 7. CDR3 nucleotide sequence: TGTGCCAGCAGCACTTTGACAGGGGCAAATGAAAAACTGTTTTTT. Protein product: CASSTLTGANEKLFF.

This clonotype appeared once. Possible read error: a much larger clone is one base away. The rearrangement joins TRBV27 to TRBJ2-1; 8 bases agree with TRBD1. The CDR3 runs 14 residues. The junction had 14 bases not matched to a gene; V was cut back by 10 bases and J by 9 bases. Looked up from germline, CDR1 is MNHEY and CDR2 is SMNVEV (reference sequence). The CDR3 spells CAIPRETGECEQFF. For the CDR3, the DNA is TGTGCCATCCCGCGAGAGACAGGGGAATGTGAGCAGTTCTTC.

This clonotype was picked up many times. The J gene is TRBJ2-2, the V gene TRBV7-2; no reliable D call. The V gene's germline CDR1 is SGHTA and CDR2 FQGNSA. The CDR3 is 12 amino acids. V was clipped by 5 bases and J by 7 bases, with 8 bases between them. The chain's CDR3 is CASSVANGELFF. In nucleotides, the CDR3 is TGTGCCAGCAGCGTCGCAAACGGGGAGCTGTTTTTT.

This clonotype showed up just a few times. This chain connects TRBV5-4 to TRBJ2-1, with D hard to call. From germline, CDR1 is SGHNT and CDR2 YYREEE (reference sequence). Trimming left V 4 bases short and J 5 bases short, with 19 bases between. The CDR3 spans 16 residues. This chain's CDR3 is CASSPLPRTSHNEQFF. The CDR3 DNA is TGTGCCAGCAGCCCTTTGCCCCGCACATCCCACAATGAGCAGTTCTTC.

This clonotype was observed a handful of times. A much larger clonotype is one base distant, so this may be a read error. Here the CDR3 omits its conserved ending phenylalanine or tryptophan, so a read error is the likely source. This chain uses TRBV11-2 with TRBJ2-5; D may be TRBD2 (6 bases). Trimming cost V 4 bases and J 4 bases, with 13 bases left between them. The CDR3 sequence is 14 residues long. Germline CDR1 is SGHAT and CDR2 is FQNNGV. The chain's CDR3 is CASSSQWRGETQYV. The CDR3 DNA follows: TGTGCCAGCAGCTCCCAGTGGAGGGGAGAGACCCAGTACGTC.

At least ten counts were recorded for this clonotype. The chain couples TRBV30 to TRBJ2-3, with D uncertain. CDR3 length: 16 residues. CDR1 is GTSNPN, CDR2 SVGIG, per germline (reference sequence). Trimming took off 0 bases at V and 0 bases at J, with 13 bases between the two ends. The CDR3 region is CAWSVLPRASTDTQYF. The CDR3 DNA is TGTGCCTGGAGTGTACTTCCGAGAGCGAGCACAGATACGCAGTATTTT.

This clonotype was found many times. The chain couples TRBV2 to TRBJ1-5, with unresolved D. The CDR3 length is 13 residues. Between the trimmed V and J ends, which lost 8 bases and 9 bases, there was a span of 17 bases. Per the germline V gene, CDR1 is SNHLY and CDR2 is FYNNEI. CDR3 coding DNA: TGTGCCAGCTGGGTGGGAGGGAGTGGGCCCCAGCATTTT. Translating gives CASWVGGSGPQHF.

This clonotype was counted at least ten times. Here the CDR3 DNA reads TGTGCCAGCAGGGACCAGGGGGCGACCTACGAGCAGTACTTC. Translated, it gives CASRDQGATYEQYF. This chain uses TRBV6-6 with TRBJ2-7; 8 nucleotides agree with TRBD1. CDR1 is MNHNY and CDR2 is SVGAGI in the germline V gene (reference sequence). V lost 6 bases and J lost 2; bases outside the gene matches: 6. This CDR3 comprises 14 residues.